The clone carrying this T cell receptor beta chain was recorded a few times. About 9.4 ml fresh peripheral blood yielded the PBMCs. The data belong to a study of T cells in Graves' hyperthyroidism and ophthalmopathy. Germline V gives CDR1 LNHDA, CDR2 SQIVND (reference sequence). This CDR3 is built from 15 residues. The junction had 4 bases not matched to a gene; V was cut back by 3 bases and J by 0 bases. Researchers took RNA transcripts and amplified the TCR beta CDR3 regions from them. HTBI primers were the set used in a first-round RT-PCR of the TCR CDR3. TCRdb passed the multiplex PCR reads through MiXCR, listing each CDR3 protein once. The sample comprises about 640,000 distinct CDR3 sequences, about 15% of which are singletons, and under 15% rests with the top ten.

The specimen sequenced was blood. This receptor was obtained from a woman aged 50 to 60 with Graves' ophthalmopathy. The genes are TRBV19 and TRBJ2-7, with TRBD2 matching 8 bases. The CDR3 is CASSIGGGSSYEQYF. The CDR3 DNA sequence: TGTGCCAGTAGTATCGGCGGGGGGAGCTCCTACGAGCAGTACTTC.